A single sample is the source of the 28 T cell receptor beta chains below, sequenced in a study of CD4 T cells in relation to SARS-CoV-2 and coronaviruses. For these receptors, no antigen is known. Profiled with immunoSEQ multiplex PCR; TCRdb holds only in-frame clones, not every one. This sample has roughly 30,000 clones, with around 76% found just once. Unexposed donor CD4+ T cells date from 2011-2018, before the COVID-19 pandemic. CD4+ T cells were isolated from the cells after around 9 days of culture. Sequencing was performed on CD4+ T cells from PBMCs, cultured in vitro. Receptor source: a human donor in good health.

The chain uses TRBV19 and TRBJ1-1; TRBD1 matches 8 bases. Trimming removed 5 bases from V and 5 bases from J; junction bases left unmatched: 13. This CDR3 region has 16 residues. Germline CDR1 and CDR2: LNHDA and SQIVND (reference sequence). The DNA of the CDR3 is TGTGCCAGTAGTCCTCGGACAGGGCCGGGCGGGACTGAAGCTTTCTTT. This sequence encodes CASSPRTGPGGTEAFF. Complete variable domain (other parts from reference TRBV19 and TRBJ1-1): DGGITQSPKYLFRKEGQNVTLSCEQNLNHDAMYWYRQDPGQGLRLIYYSQIVNDFQKGDIAEGYSVSREKKESFPLTVTSAQKNPTAFYLCASSPRTGPGGTEAFFGQGTRLTVV.

The gene calls are TRBV7-2 and TRBJ2-1; a possible D gene is TRBD2 (6 bases). Between the trimmed V and J ends, which lost 2 bases and 9 bases, there was a span of 17 bases. The CDR3 sequence is 15 residues long. Germline V lookup: CDR1 SGHTA, CDR2 FQGNSA. CDR3 sequence: CASSLTGRAGPEQFF. The DNA of the CDR3 is TGTGCCAGCAGCTTAACGGGGCGGGCGGGACCTGAGCAGTTCTTC.

The rearrangement uses TRBV6-5 and TRBJ1-6; D unresolved. There are 13 residues in the CDR3. Germline CDR1 and CDR2: MNHEY and SVGAGI. V was pared by 5 bases and J by 10 bases, with 12 bases between. The CDR3, as DNA: TGTGCCAGCAGTACTGGGCCTGGATCACCCCTCCACTTT. Protein: CASSTGPGSPLHF.

The chain uses TRBV6-2 or TRBV6-3 and TRBJ2-1, with TRBD1 matching 8 bases. The V segment lost 4 bases and the J segment 5 bases; nucleotides outside the gene matches: 4. CDR3 length: 14 residues. From germline, CDR1 is MNHEY and CDR2 SVGEGT. The DNA for the CDR3 is TGTGCCAGCAGTTCGGACAGGGCGGACAATGAGCAGTTCTTC. It specifies CASSSDRADNEQFF.

The chain couples TRBV4-3 to TRBJ1-6, with D possibly being TRBD1 (6 bases). The CDR3 runs 13 residues. V lost 1 base and J lost 10, with 8 bases in between. In germline, CDR1 is LGHNA, CDR2 YSLEER. The CDR3 loop reads CASSQAGVSPLHF. The CDR3 DNA sequence: TGCGCCAGCAGCCAAGCAGGGGTCTCACCCCTCCACTTT.

This clone came up once. The V gene is TRBV7-2, the J gene TRBJ2-7; D gene uncertain. Between the trimmed V and J ends, which lost 3 bases and 2 bases, there was a span of 5 bases. Germline values: CDR1 SGHTA, CDR2 FQGNSA. The CDR3 runs 12 residues. The CDR3 nucleotides are TGTGCCAGCAGCTTGAGAGCCTACGAGCAGTACTTC. Protein: CASSLRAYEQYF.

This clone has a handful of counts. The J gene is TRBJ1-2, the V gene TRBV6-5; 8 nucleotides agree with TRBD1. Germline V lookup: CDR1 MNHEY, CDR2 SVGAGI. J gave up 7 bases and V 0 bases, and 4 bases lay outside the gene matches. CDR3 length: 14 residues. CDR3 in amino acids: CASSYSDRDGGYTF. The CDR3 DNA sequence: TGTGCCAGCAGTTACTCGGACAGGGACGGTGGCTACACCTTC.

V usage is TRBV7-8 and J usage is TRBJ2-2; D tentatively reads TRBD1 or TRBD2 (5 bases each). The V gene lost 0 bases and the J gene lost 4 bases, with 12 bases spanning the gap. The germline CDR1 and CDR2 sequences are SGHVS and FQNEAQ. The CDR3 has 16 amino acids. CDR3 amino acids: CASSLARVGATGELFF. CDR3 DNA sequence: TGTGCCAGCAGCTTAGCGCGGGTTGGGGCCACCGGGGAGCTGTTTTTT.

In its sample, this clone was seen a few times. V gene TRBV29-1 combines with J gene TRBJ1-2, with D tentatively TRBD1 (6 bases). Trimming left V 7 bases short and J 1 base short, with 13 bases between. There are 13 residues in the CDR3. The germline CDR1 and CDR2 sequences are SQVTM and ANQGSEA. The DNA for the CDR3 is TGCAGCGCCGGGACAAGAGGTAACTATGGCTACACCTTC. Protein: CSAGTRGNYGYTF.

The V gene is TRBV29-1, the J gene TRBJ1-1, with 9 bases lining up with TRBD1. Germline trimming cut 4 bases from V and 4 bases from J; bases unmatched to any gene: 7. Germline V gene lookup returns CDR1 SQVTM and CDR2 ANQGSEA. The CDR3 runs to 14 residues. The CDR3 reads CSVVVTGGFTEAFF. The CDR3 region has the DNA TGCAGCGTTGTCGTGACAGGGGGATTCACTGAAGCTTTCTTT.

The rearrangement uses TRBV3-1 (or the pseudogene TRBV3-2) and TRBJ2-1; no clear D gene. Germline-derived CDR1 and CDR2 are LGHDT and YNNKEL (reference sequence). Deletions cut 2 bases from V and 4 bases from J, with 6 bases between. The CDR3 length is 13 residues. The chain's CDR3 is CASSQLGYNEQFF. The CDR3 region has the DNA TGTGCCAGCAGCCAACTCGGATACAATGAGCAGTTCTTC.

This clone was detected only once. The chain combines TRBV5-1 with TRBJ2-1; possible D gene TRBD2, 5 bases. CDR1 SGHRS and CDR2 YFSETQ come from the germline V gene. The CDR3 runs to 15 residues. The V end was cut by 0 bases, the J end by 5 bases, with 12 bases between. This CDR3 reads CASSLGGSYDNEQFF. CDR3 bases: TGCGCCAGCAGCTTGGGAGGGTCCTACGACAATGAGCAGTTCTTC.

This clone showed up just a few times. V usage is TRBV4-1 and J usage is TRBJ1-4; D is uncertain. Germline values: CDR1 MGHRA, CDR2 YSYEKL. Trimming cost V 1 base and J 5 bases, with 8 bases left between them. This CDR3 has 14 amino acids. CDR3 sequence: CASSQGGYNEKLFF. The CDR3 DNA follows: TGCGCCAGCAGCCAAGGCGGGTACAATGAAAAACTGTTTTTT.

The chain recombines TRBV10-2 with TRBJ1-2; D possibly corresponds to TRBD1 (5 bases). Germline CDR1 is WSHSY and CDR2 is SAAADI. The CDR3 sequence is 14 residues long. The germline V and J ends were trimmed by 4 bases and 4 bases, with 13 bases remaining between them. CDR3 loop: CASSAWGEGYGYTF. The DNA for the CDR3 is TGCGCCAGCAGTGCTTGGGGGGAGGGCTATGGCTACACCTTC.

The genes are TRBV29-1 and TRBJ2-7; 12 positions agree with TRBD1. CDR1 and CDR2 (germline): SQVTM, ANQGSEA. V dropped 3 bases and J dropped 2; count of bases not matched to a gene: 5. This CDR3 has 15 residues. CDR3 in amino acids: CSVDRDRGPPYEQYF. CDR3 sequence (DNA): TGCAGCGTTGATCGGGACAGGGGGCCTCCCTACGAGCAGTACTTC.

J is TRBJ2-1 and V is TRBV3-1 (or the pseudogene TRBV3-2); D is ambiguous. The CDR3 covers 14 residues. Per the germline V gene, CDR1 is LGHDT and CDR2 is YNNKEL (reference sequence). V shed 5 bases and J shed 6 bases, with 14 bases lying between them. DNA of the CDR3: TGTGCCAGCAGCGTTCACCTCGGTACCAATGAGCAGTTCTTC. It encodes CASSVHLGTNEQFF.

This clone was found once. The chain uses TRBV3-1 (or the pseudogene TRBV3-2) and TRBJ2-1; TRBD2 matches at 14 bases. Germline V lookup: CDR1 LGHDT, CDR2 YNNKEL (reference sequence). With V trimmed by 0 bases and J by 5 bases, 24 bases remained unmatched. The CDR3 is 24 residues long. CDR3 sequence reads: CASSQDSGTGESGTSGGKDNEQFF. CDR3 sequence (DNA): TGTGCCAGCAGCCAAGATTCCGGGACAGGGGAGTCCGGGACTAGCGGGGGTAAGGACAATGAGCAGTTCTTC.

The V gene is TRBV19, the J gene TRBJ2-1; the match to TRBD1 covers 11 bases. The junction had 19 bases not matched to a gene; V was cut back by 9 bases and J by 15 bases. Germline V gives CDR1 LNHDA, CDR2 SQIVND (reference sequence). The CDR3 sequence is 15 residues long. In DNA, the CDR3 is TGTGCCAGCAAATCAGGGACAGGGGGACGTGCATACCTGTTCTTC. Protein product: CASKSGTGGRAYLFF.

The rearrangement uses TRBV30 and TRBJ1-1; D not certain. Trimming shortened V by 0 bases and J by 1 base, and 6 bases separated the two germline ends. Germline CDR1 and CDR2: GTSNPN and SVGIG (reference sequence). The CDR3 contains 13 residues. CDR3 nucleotide sequence: TGTGCCTGGAGTGTGGGTCAGAACACTGAAGCTTTCTTT. Encoded protein: CAWSVGQNTEAFF.

V is TRBV5-1 and J is TRBJ1-4; 8 bases fit TRBD1. Germline values: CDR1 SGHRS, CDR2 YFSETQ. There are 14 residues in the CDR3. V lost 4 bases to trimming and J lost 4 bases; unmatched junction nucleotides: 3. CDR3 in amino acids: CASSPGQGNEKLFF. The CDR3 DNA sequence: TGCGCCAGCAGCCCAGGACAGGGTAATGAAAAACTGTTTTTT. Combining the CDR3 with reference TRBV5-1 and TRBJ1-4 gives the whole variable domain KAGVTQTPRYLIKTRGQQVTLSCSPISGHRSVSWYQQTPGQGLQFLFEYFSETQRNKGNFPGRFSGRQFSNSRSEMNVSTLELGDSALYLCASSPGQGNEKLFFGSGTQLSVL.

Only a few counts were recorded for this clone. A junction end diverges from the germline sequence, so it may reflect a read error. The chain carries TRBV5-6 and TRBJ1-2, with 8 bases lining up with TRBD1. There are 13 residues in the CDR3. Germline CDR1 SGHDT, CDR2 YYEEEE. Written as DNA, the CDR3 is TGTGCCAGCAGCTGGGACAGGAACTATGTCTACACCTTC. This translates into CASSWDRNYVYTF.

CDR3: CASRDSLDQPQHF. The CDR3 nucleotides are TGTGCCAGCAGGGACAGTTTAGATCAGCCCCAGCATTTT. The J gene is TRBJ1-5, the V gene TRBV6-5; D may be TRBD1 (6 bases). CDR3 length: 13 amino acids. Germline CDR1 is MNHEY and CDR2 is SVGAGI. The V end lost 6 bases, the J end lost 5 bases, and 11 bases lay between the germline ends.

This clone was seen more than once but under ten times. The genes are TRBV7-9 and TRBJ2-7; D gene ambiguous. This CDR3 has 15 residues. The germline V gene encodes CDR1 SEHNR and CDR2 FQNEAQ (reference sequence). Trimming cost V 4 bases and J 3 bases, with 16 bases left between them. The DNA of the CDR3 is TGTGCCAGCAGCTCCGGAGACCGAATTGGCTACGAGCAGTACTTC. Translation: CASSSGDRIGYEQYF.

There are a few counts of this clone. The J gene is TRBJ1-1, the V gene TRBV5-1; D call uncertain. Germline CDR1 reads SGHRS; CDR2 reads YFSETQ. Trimming took off 0 bases at V and 5 bases at J, with 8 bases between the two ends. This CDR3 region has 13 residues. In DNA, the CDR3 is TGCGCCAGCAGCTTGGGTCGGGAAACTGAAGCTTTCTTT. Amino acid sequence: CASSLGRETEAFF.

This clone was observed a handful of times. The V call is TRBV7-9, the J call TRBJ1-1, with TRBD1 identical over 8 bases. CDR1 SEHNR and CDR2 FQNEAQ come from the germline V gene (reference sequence). This CDR3 is 12 amino acids long. V was pared by 2 bases and J by 8 bases, with 1 base of the junction left unmatched. In DNA form, the CDR3 reads TGTGCCAGCAGCTTACAGGGGGCCGAAGCTTTCTTT. Amino acid sequence: CASSLQGAEAFF.

The V call is TRBV19, the J call TRBJ2-1; D is unclear. The germline gives CDR1 LNHDA, CDR2 SQIVND (reference sequence). This CDR3 has 11 residues. The V gene lost 3 bases and the J gene lost 6 bases, with 3 bases spanning the gap. The CDR3 sequence: CASSIANEQFF. The CDR3 bases are TGTGCCAGTAGTATTGCCAATGAGCAGTTCTTC.

This chain joins TRBV7-2 and TRBJ2-3; TRBD2 might be the D (6 bases). CDR1 SGHTA and CDR2 FQGNSA come from the germline V gene. Between the trimmed V and J ends, which lost 3 bases and 2 bases, there was a span of 12 bases. The CDR3 contains 15 residues. For the CDR3, the DNA is TGTGCCAGCAGCTTGGGAGGACACAACACAGATACGCAGTATTTT. Its translation: CASSLGGHNTDTQYF.

This clone was seen only a few times. The genes are TRBV2 and TRBJ2-3; weak D call: TRBD1 (5 bases). This CDR3 has 12 residues. Between the trimmed V and J ends, which lost 8 bases and 5 bases, there was a span of 11 bases. In germline, CDR1 is SNHLY, CDR2 FYNNEI. The CDR3: CASLQGKDTQYF. The CDR3, as DNA: TGTGCCAGCCTCCAGGGCAAAGATACGCAGTATTTT.